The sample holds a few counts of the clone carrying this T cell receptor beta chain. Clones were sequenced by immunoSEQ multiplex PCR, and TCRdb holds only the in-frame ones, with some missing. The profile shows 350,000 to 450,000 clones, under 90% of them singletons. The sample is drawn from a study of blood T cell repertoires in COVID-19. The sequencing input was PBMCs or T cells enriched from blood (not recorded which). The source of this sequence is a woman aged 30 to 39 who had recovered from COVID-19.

The CDR3 coding sequence is TGTGCCACCAGCTCAGAGCAGGGTTCCGCCACTGAAGCTTTCTTT. It translates to CATSSEQGSATEAFF. This sequence joins TRBV15 and TRBJ1-1; TRBD1 is a possible D gene (5 bases). Germline CDR1 reads LNHNV; CDR2 reads YYDKDF (reference sequence). V was shortened by 5 bases and J by 4 bases, with 17 bases between the two germline ends. CDR3 length equals 15 residues.